The 19 T cell receptor beta chains below were found in one sample sequenced in a study of a mutant IDH1 vaccine in newly diagnosed glioma. Time point in this sample: baseline, week 1 (first vaccination visit). The treatment: pre-vaccination baseline after standard-of-care therapy. Generated by immunoSEQ multiplex PCR, the TCRdb table keeps only in-frame clones and is missing some. The sample carries around 89,000 clones, around 82% recorded once. The input for sequencing was PBMCs, taken from a glioma patient treated with radiotherapy, temozolomide or both. The receptors here all came from a woman between 50 and 59 years old with glioma.

J is TRBJ1-5 and V is TRBV19; no definite D call. Germline V gives CDR1 LNHDA, CDR2 SQIVND (reference sequence). Trimming left V 10 bases short and J 5 bases short, with 12 bases between. The length of the CDR3 is 12 residues. This CDR3 is CATATWDQPQHF. The CDR3 region has the DNA TGTGCCACCGCGACATGGGATCAGCCCCAGCATTTT. Using reference TRBV19 and TRBJ1-5 for the parts outside the CDR3, the full variable domain is DGGITQSPKYLFRKEGQNVTLSCEQNLNHDAMYWYRQDPGQGLRLIYYSQIVNDFQKGDIAEGYSVSREKKESFPLTVTSAQKNPTAFYLCATATWDQPQHFGDGTRLSIL.

J is TRBJ1-6 and V is TRBV19; possibly TRBD1 for D (5 bases). Germline-derived CDR1 and CDR2 are LNHDA and SQIVND (reference sequence). The CDR3 runs to 14 residues. V lost 5 bases, J lost 6 bases, and 11 bases lay in between. The CDR3 coding sequence is TGTGCCAGTAGTCGGCAGGGTGTTAATTCACCCCTCCACTTT. Translated: CASSRQGVNSPLHF.

This clone occurred once. The gene calls are TRBV6-5 and TRBJ1-3; D is possibly TRBD1 (6 bases). V was shortened by 6 bases and J by 0 bases, with 12 bases between the two germline ends. Germline values: CDR1 MNHEY, CDR2 SVGAGI. The CDR3 spans 15 residues. As DNA, the CDR3 is TGTGCCAGCAGACAGGGAGGCCACTCTGGAAACACCATATATTTT. As protein: CASRQGGHSGNTIYF.

The rearrangement links TRBV28 to TRBJ1-1, with a possible D match to TRBD1 (5 bases). CDR3 length equals 16 residues. Trimming left V 4 bases short and J 0 bases short, with 15 bases between. CDR1 and CDR2 from the germline V gene are MDHEN and SYDVKM. The CDR3 DNA follows: TGTGCCAGCAGTTCACACGACAGAATACTGAACACTGAAGCTTTCTTT. This translates into CASSSHDRILNTEAFF.

This chain joins TRBV4-2 and TRBJ1-1, with D possibly being TRBD1 (5 bases). Trimming cost V 0 bases and J 6 bases, with 11 bases left between them. The germline V gene encodes CDR1 LGHNA and CDR2 YNFKEQ. There are 14 residues in the CDR3. CDR3 region: CASSQDHGGAEAFF. CDR3 bases: TGTGCCAGCAGCCAAGATCACGGGGGTGCTGAAGCTTTCTTT.

This rearrangement joins TRBV4-3 to TRBJ1-1, with D unclear. The V gene's germline CDR1 is LGHNA and CDR2 YSLEER. The V end lost 1 base, the J end lost 3 bases, and 9 bases lay between the germline ends. The CDR3 spans 14 residues. The CDR3 bases are TGCGCCAGCAGCCAAGGCCGGTCCGACACTGAAGCTTTCTTT. This gives the protein CASSQGRSDTEAFF.

The chain employs TRBV30 and TRBJ2-2; 7 positions match TRBD2. The ends lost 0 bases at V and 5 bases at J; junction bases unmatched: 3. This CDR3 contains 14 residues. Germline V gene lookup returns CDR1 GTSNPN and CDR2 SVGIG (reference sequence). CDR3 sequence (DNA): TGTGCCTGGAGTGTGGGAGGGAAGACCGGGGAGCTGTTTTTT. Residues: CAWSVGGKTGELFF.

V usage is TRBV6-5 and J usage is TRBJ2-1; perhaps TRBD2 as D (6 bases). The germline CDR1 and CDR2 sequences are MNHEY and SVGAGI. The CDR3 runs to 13 residues. Trimming removed 2 bases from V and 10 bases from J, with 12 bases in between. CDR3 coding DNA: TGTGCCAGCAGTTACGGAGGGAAGGACGAGCAGTTCTTC. Translated, it gives CASSYGGKDEQFF.

The chain joins TRBV6-5 to TRBJ2-3; weak D call: TRBD2 (6 bases). In germline, CDR1 is MNHEY, CDR2 SVGAGI. V gave up 2 bases and J gave up 7 bases, with 19 bases separating them. This CDR3 contains 16 residues. Here the CDR3 reads CASSYGGYLGTNTQYF. The CDR3 coding sequence is TGTGCCAGCAGTTACGGGGGGTATTTAGGAACAAATACGCAGTATTTT.

The chain uses TRBV6-1 and TRBJ1-5; D is ambiguous. Germline V gives CDR1 MNHNS, CDR2 SASEGT. The CDR3 spans 13 residues. Trimming pared 3 bases from V and 5 bases from J, leaving 8 bases between. CDR3 region: CASSDERYQPQHF. The DNA of the CDR3 is TGTGCCAGCAGTGACGAAAGATATCAGCCCCAGCATTTT.

The chain carries TRBV27 and TRBJ1-1; D gene uncertain. Germline V gene data show CDR1 as MNHEY and CDR2 as SMNVEV (reference sequence). The CDR3 runs to 15 residues. The V gene lost 1 base and the J gene lost 1 base, with 10 bases spanning the gap. CDR3 loop: CASSLFPARNTEAFF. The CDR3, as DNA: TGTGCCAGCAGTTTATTCCCAGCGAGGAACACTGAAGCTTTCTTT.

This clone came up once. The chain is built from TRBV4-1 and TRBJ2-3; TRBD2 matches at 10 bases. CDR1 MGHRA and CDR2 YSYEKL come from the germline V gene. The CDR3 runs to 17 residues. V shed 1 base and J 2 bases; nucleotides not matched to a gene: 6. The CDR3 bases are TGCGCCAGCAGCCAAGGGCGGAGCGGGGGGGTCACAGATACGCAGTATTTT. This translates into CASSQGRSGGVTDTQYF.

The chain carries TRBV7-8 and TRBJ1-6; the D gene is possibly TRBD1 (5 bases). The CDR3 is 14 residues long. V gave up 3 bases and J gave up 4 bases, with 7 bases separating them. Germline V lookup: CDR1 SGHVS, CDR2 FQNEAQ. The CDR3 loop is CASSFDSYNSPLHF. CDR3 nucleotides: TGTGCCAGCAGCTTCGACAGTTATAATTCACCCCTCCACTTT.

The chain has TRBV27 and TRBJ1-1; D might be TRBD1 (6 bases). The CDR3 runs to 13 residues. CDR1 and CDR2 from the germline V gene are MNHEY and SMNVEV (reference sequence). The germline V and J ends were trimmed by 5 bases and 5 bases, with 12 bases remaining between them. CDR3 coding DNA: TGTGCCAGCAGTGGACAGATAGGAACTGAAGCTTTCTTT. Its protein product is CASSGQIGTEAFF.

This clone was detected once. The chain combines TRBV5-1 with TRBJ1-1; no firm D call. This CDR3 has 14 amino acids. Trimming left V 0 bases short and J 5 bases short, with 11 bases between. Germline lookup yields CDR1 SGHRS and CDR2 YFSETQ. The CDR3 sequence: CASSLEELGTEAFF. The CDR3 region has the DNA TGCGCCAGCAGCTTGGAGGAGTTGGGTACTGAAGCTTTCTTT.

The chain carries TRBV7-9 and TRBJ1-6, with D possibly matching TRBD1 (6 bases). V was cut by 1 base and J by 12 bases, with 19 bases left in between. The CDR3 consists of 16 residues. In germline, CDR1 is SEHNR, CDR2 FQNEAQ (reference sequence). For the CDR3, the DNA is TGTGCCAGCAGCTTAGTTTCCCCTCAGGGGAATGAACCCCTCCACTTT. This translates into CASSLVSPQGNEPLHF.

The table lists this clone with a count of one. CDR3 sequence reads: CASRETGEETQYF. As DNA, the CDR3 is TGTGCCAGCAGGGAGACAGGGGAAGAGACCCAGTACTTC. The gene calls are TRBV6-6 and TRBJ2-5; 8 nucleotides agree with TRBD1. CDR3 length: 13 amino acids. The germline V gene has CDR1 MNHNY and CDR2 SVGAGI (reference sequence). Trimming removed 6 bases from V and 3 bases from J; junction bases left unmatched: 3.

This clone was found a few times. This chain's CDR3 is CASSQGRWAYGYTF. The CDR3, as DNA: TGTGCCAGCAGCCAAGGGAGATGGGCCTATGGCTACACCTTC. This rearrangement joins TRBV14 to TRBJ1-2; D remains unclear. Germline loops: CDR1 SGHDN, CDR2 FVKESK. The length of the CDR3 is 14 residues. Trimming removed 1 base from V and 4 bases from J, with 10 bases in between.

This clone was observed a single time. The CDR3 nucleotides read TGTGCCAGCAGCCCCTTGCCCCCCGAGCAGTACTTC. This sequence encodes CASSPLPPEQYF. The chain uses TRBV11-2 and TRBJ2-7, with D uncertain. The CDR3 length is 12 residues. Trimming pared 5 bases from V and 6 bases from J, leaving 11 bases between. Germline V gene lookup returns CDR1 SGHAT and CDR2 FQNNGV.